Listed below are T cell receptor beta chains from one sample, sequenced in a study of blood T cell repertoires in COVID-19. Some clones are missing from TCRdb's copy, which holds only in-frame ones; the method was immunoSEQ multiplex PCR. The data show roughly 59,000 clones, roughly 80% seen once. Sequencing was carried out using peripheral blood. The receptors come from a human donor in a cohort sampled during active COVID-19. Both conserved end residues are trimmed from each CDR3. Size is omitted from some rows. Given values are once, few, many or a class for expanded clones.

V gene	clone size	J gene	CDR3 protein
TRBV7-2	NA	TRBJ2-7	ASSLGTSGREQY
TRBV9	NA	TRBJ2-3	ASSEPASDFADTQY
TRBV11-2	NA	TRBJ2-7	ASSLVDRGPLYEQY
TRBV27	once	TRBJ2-3	ASSSSPATDTQY
TRBV11-2	NA	TRBJ1-4	ASSQGDRVGGKLF
TRBV6-2/TRBV6-3	NA	TRBJ1-2	ASSYLAESYGYT
TRBV19	NA	TRBJ1-1	ASKVSSRAF
TRBV10-3	NA	TRBJ2-5	AISESRTGLQETQY
TRBV4-3	NA	TRBJ1-2	ASSQEGGKPGEGYT
TRBV4-2	once	TRBJ2-3	ASSQGVADVTDTQY
TRBV6-2/TRBV6-3	NA	TRBJ2-7	ASSPRGRFKSYEQY
TRBV7-8	NA	TRBJ1-1	ASSLWTGETEAF
TRBV7-2	NA	TRBJ2-1	ASSPASSRGANEQF
TRBV7-2	NA	TRBJ1-1	ASSLSGMNTEAF
TRBV7-2	few	TRBJ2-3	ASSLNGVASRTDTQY
TRBV6-5	NA	TRBJ2-3	ASSYPREAPDTQY
TRBV4-1	few	TRBJ2-2	ASSQDRSLAATGELF
TRBV7-9	NA	TRBJ1-6	ASSPDSSNSPLH
TRBV19	NA	TRBJ2-1	ASSIPSPILAGDVEQF
TRBV30	once	TRBJ2-7	AWKRSGRTTYEQY
TRBV3-1/TRBV3-2	NA	TRBJ2-3	ASSQDVRGGDTQY
TRBV10-3	NA	TRBJ2-3	AISESIYPASTDTQY
TRBV28	once	TRBJ1-1	ASTNMGAGGTEAF
TRBV6-4	NA	TRBJ2-1	ASSPTGNFGNEQF
TRBV24-1	NA	TRBJ2-5	ATSSSPGRGETQY
TRBV5-1	NA	TRBJ2-1	ASSLGWTSNEQF
TRBV5-1	once	TRBJ2-1	ASSLIASGSNEQF
TRBV6-6	NA	TRBJ1-2	ASSYSGGDPYT
TRBV27	NA	TRBJ2-5	ASSLRTGQGAHLETQY
TRBV6-2/TRBV6-3	NA	TRBJ1-5	ASSYDSLNQPQH
TRBV5-6	NA	TRBJ2-7	ASSLVQGYEQY
TRBV28	NA	TRBJ2-4	ASSRGGGNIQY
TRBV7-2	NA	TRBJ2-3	ASSLGVDTQY
TRBV18	NA	TRBJ1-6	ASSQSQRVNSPLH
TRBV20-1	once	TRBJ1-1	SASPPPGGTYPQNTEAF
TRBV9	NA	TRBJ2-3	ASSVASRRTDTQY
TRBV24-1	NA	TRBJ1-1	ATSGAGPGDTEAF
TRBV7-9	many	TRBJ2-1	ASSPGTGSNNEQF
TRBV30	NA	TRBJ2-5	AWRGAVHTTQY
TRBV7-9	NA	TRBJ2-3	ASSTPLTSTDTQY
TRBV6-5	NA	TRBJ2-1	ASTGSSYNEQF
TRBV18	NA	TRBJ1-1	ASSPGQNTEAF
TRBV5-1	once	TRBJ2-1	ASSLVPSNEQF
TRBV30	many	TRBJ2-7	AWRSWDRGYEQY
TRBV5-4	NA	TRBJ2-7	ASSPGGLWGEQY
TRBV7-6	NA	TRBJ2-1	ASSFSGGREQF
TRBV27	NA	TRBJ2-1	ASSLPTLAGISYNEQF
TRBV3-1/TRBV3-2	NA	TRBJ2-3	ASSHKASGGQHTQY
TRBV18	NA	TRBJ2-2	ASSPPNSRGHSNTGELF
TRBV3-1/TRBV3-2	once	TRBJ2-7	ASSQGTDEQY
TRBV6-2/TRBV6-3	NA	TRBJ2-7	ASSYEGRVNEQY
TRBV24-1	NA	TRBJ2-2	ATSDFPVTGELF
TRBV7-9	NA	TRBJ2-2	ASSSEGGQNTGELF
TRBV15	NA	TRBJ2-3	ATRRGSGRADTQY
TRBV29-1	NA	TRBJ1-1	SVEDQRRNTEAF